This T cell receptor beta chain was recovered during a study of Ad26.COV2.S vaccination and SARS-CoV-2 variants (dated by TCRdb to about 2021). About the full investigation: Vaccine-arm donors came from COV1001, a multicentre, randomized, double-blind, placebo-controlled phase I-IIa trial of Ad26.COV2.S in healthy adults. Ad26.COV2.S was administered intramuscularly at 5 x 10^10 or 1 x 10^11 viral particles, either as a single shot or as two shots given 56 days apart. TCRbeta repertoire sequencing was used to assess the specificity and breadth of SARS-CoV-2-reactive T cell receptors after Ad26.COV2.S vaccination. A total of 32 samples were included in the TCR-sequenced set, comprising around 19 Ad26.COV2.S vaccine recipients, 5 placebo recipients and 8 SARS-CoV-2 convalescent individuals. Participants in the trial were split at random into five groups of five each, receiving low-dose or high-dose Ad26.COV2.S once or twice, or else placebo on both occasions. Investigators remained blinded to trial group allocation during experiments and outcome assessment. The paper as a whole reports these results and caveats: Comparing responses between vaccine doses or regimens was not something the study was powered to do. Vaccine and placebo recipients had comparable non-spike TCR breadth, which fits with the vaccine containing only spike. It was noted by the authors that total T cell responses may have been underestimated by the TCR breadth and depth analyses. Ad26.COV2.S recipients had higher spike-specific TCR breadth than placebo recipients (P = 0.0014). After vaccination, substantial breadth of spike-specific CD8+ and CD4+ T cell responses was reported.

The treatment or condition label, as the study defines it: 19 received Ad26.COV2.S at low or high dose, single or two shots; 5 received placebo; per-sample allocation not given. For vaccine and placebo recipients, repertoires were sequenced using samples collected on day 63 after the first injection. In Cohort 1b, roughly 26 adults aged 18-55 years were enrolled at a single site in Boston, USA, between 29 July and 7 August 2020. Ad26.COV2.S was a replication-incompetent adenovirus type 26 vector that expressed a prefusion-stabilized SARS-CoV-2 spike protein derived from the original Wuhan strain. Remarks on this clone: Its antigen remains unidentified. Nothing much larger sits one base from this clone, and base qualities are not available.

Cut back by 0 bases and 6 bases, the V and J ends lie 8 bases apart. There are 13 amino acids in the CDR3, from cysteine to phenylalanine inclusive. The read is trimmed to its CDR3 DNA, 39 bases read in frame from base 1. CDR1 is given as MDHEN and CDR2 as SYDVKM, both from the germline V gene. The immunoSEQ Assay was used to sequence TCRbeta CDR3 regions. After extraction, genomic DNA underwent amplification by bias-controlled multiplex PCR, followed by high-throughput sequencing. Regarding the original processing steps: To quantify the absolute abundance of every unique TCRbeta CDR3 region, sequences were collapsed and filtered. T cell fraction was estimated by normalization of TCRbeta template counts to usable DNA, with usable DNA being measured through amplification of reference genes present in all nucleated cells. Repertoire TCRs were annotated as SARS-CoV-2-specific by exact matching of V gene, CDR3 amino acid sequence and J gene to a known reactive TCR set. The reference SARS-CoV-2 TCR set came from MIRA and was filtered for enrichment in COVID-19-positive ImmuneCODE repertoires, removing public or cross-reactive TCRs. Using the MIRA antigens, annotated TCRs were further analysed by specific ORF or by position within an ORF. Depth was the summed frequency of annotated unique rearrangements, while breadth was defined as annotated unique rearrangements over total unique productive rearrangements. Two-sided Wilcoxon rank-sum tests were used to compare TCR breadth between groups. Not all clones reach the TCRdb copy of this immuneACCESS table, which keeps in-frame sequences only. Checked studies attribute under half of the gap to unresolved V genes and leave the rest unexplained. V and J calls and clone size follow that table, whereas D and trimming were derived from the DNA. Recorded for this sample are about 350,000 clones; 75% to 90% of them occurred a single time. In total, the top ten clones hold about 11% of the sample.

The sequenced sample was peripheral blood, obtained in a trial of Ad26.COV2.S vaccine versus placebo. This receptor chain uses TRBV28 and TRBJ1-2, and perhaps TRBD1 as D gene, on 6 matching bases. The clonotype originates from a person between 18 and 65 years old who received the Ad26.COV2.S COVID-19 vaccine or a placebo. This receptor carries the CDR3 CASSLWAGDGYTF. The sequenced DNA: TGTGCCAGCAGTTTATGGGCAGGGGATGGCTACACCTTC.